The clone carrying this T cell receptor (beta chain) occurred a few times. Per the germline V gene, CDR1 is MDHEN and CDR2 is SYDVKM. V gave up 3 bases and J gave up 3 bases, with 8 bases separating them. The CDR3 length is 13 residues. TCRbeta library construction was performed incorporating unique molecular identifiers. Via MiXCR, TCRdb re-called the PCR reads, giving one row per CDR3 protein. Among hundreds of thousands of distinct CDR3 sequences listed, more than 20% were seen once. This sample stems from a study of T-cell reconstitution after alpha-beta-depleted transplantation in children. The chain links TRBV28 to TRBJ1-1; no clear D gene. The origin of this receptor is a boy under two years old who had a stem cell transplant for acute myeloid leukemia, so the T cells may come from the graft donor. This specimen consisted of PBMCs, mostly from graft donor cells, obtained 360 days after TCRalphabeta/CD19-depleted stem cell transplant. The CDR3 nucleotides read TGTGCCAGCAGTTTCCCATCGGACACTGAAGCTTTCTTT. Encoded protein: CASSFPSDTEAFF.